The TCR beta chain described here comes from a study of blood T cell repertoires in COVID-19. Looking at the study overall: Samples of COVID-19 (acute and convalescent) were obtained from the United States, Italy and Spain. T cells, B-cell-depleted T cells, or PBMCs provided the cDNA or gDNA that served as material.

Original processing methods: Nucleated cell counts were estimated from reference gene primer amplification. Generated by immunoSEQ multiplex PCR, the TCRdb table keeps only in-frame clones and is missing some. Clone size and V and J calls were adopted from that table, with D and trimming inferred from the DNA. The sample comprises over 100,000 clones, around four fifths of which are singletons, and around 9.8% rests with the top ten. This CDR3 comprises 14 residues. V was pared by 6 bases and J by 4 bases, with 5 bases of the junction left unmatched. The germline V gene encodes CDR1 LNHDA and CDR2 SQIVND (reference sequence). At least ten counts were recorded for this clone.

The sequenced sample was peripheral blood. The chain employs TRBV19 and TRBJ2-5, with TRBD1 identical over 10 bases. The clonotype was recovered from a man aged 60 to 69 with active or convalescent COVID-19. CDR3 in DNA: TGTGCCAGTAGGGACAGGGGGAGAGGAGAGACCCAGTACTTC. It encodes CASRDRGRGETQYF.